Sequencing of this T cell receptor beta chain was carried out in a study of T cells after yellow fever vaccination. This clonotype was counted only a few times. TCRdb re-analysed the 5' RACE reads in MiXCR, keeping a single row per CDR3 protein. This table holds 150,000 to 200,000 distinct CDR3 sequences, approximately 11% found once. Deletions cut 6 bases from V and 1 base from J, with 6 bases between. The germline V gene has CDR1 MNHEY and CDR2 SVGEGT. The CDR3 extends over 12 amino acids. The TCR sequence derives from a young man who received the YFV17D yellow fever vaccine. The rearrangement uses TRBV6-2 or TRBV6-3 and TRBJ1-2; D call uncertain. Sequenced material: CD8+ T cells sorted from PBMCs, taken 15 days after the yellow fever booster vaccination. The CDR3 spells CASRTVNYGYTF. CDR3 nucleotides: TGTGCCAGCAGGACGGTTAACTATGGCTACACCTTC.